The entry below describes one TCR beta chain. The antigen it binds to is not known. Base qualities are not at hand, and no much larger clone is one base apart. Collaborating institutions collected whole blood in K2EDTA tubes following their own protocols. Collaborator samples were shipped for TCRbeta analysis as frozen whole blood, isolated PBMCs, or DNA extracted from either sample type. CDR1 and CDR2 were assigned from the germline V gene as SQVTM and ANQGSEA. CDR3 length: 9 amino acids, cysteine to phenylalanine. The CDR3 DNA has 27 bases and is translated from base 1. The data were taken from a study of blood T cell repertoires in COVID-19 (dated by TCRdb to 2020 to 2022). Regarding the study in general: Samples from collaborators originated in the United States, Italy and Spain and spanned both the acute and convalescent phases of COVID-19. The material from the prospective study consisted of cDNA or gDNA derived from T cells, B-cell-depleted T cells, or PBMCs. The dataset comprised deeply sampled blood TCRbeta repertoires from subjects exposed to, actively infected with, or recovered from COVID-19. The repertoires were released in a freely available public database intended as a resource for research on the immune response to SARS-CoV-2. Samples were obtained from the ongoing ImmuneRACE study (first 160 participants) and from over 1,000 subjects provided by 6 global collaborators. Nearly every sample came with metadata listing a de-identified subject ID, COVID-19 status, age in years and sex. HLA class I and class II types, where available, came from metadata supplied by the sample provider rather than from assay-based typing. The study at large found these results: The amount of clinical and demographic metadata varied by source and participant and was provided uncurated.

The immunoSEQ Assay, a bias-controlled multiplex PCR, was used to amplify TCRbeta CDR3 regions from genomic DNA. The paper's processing steps were these. The number of nucleated cells in each sample was estimated by amplification of reference gene primers within the assay. Sequence reads were collapsed and filtered to measure the absolute abundance of every unique TCRbeta CDR3 rearrangement. Productive Simpson clonality was computed per sample as the square root of Simpson's diversity index over productive rearrangements. Drawn from immuneACCESS, this table holds only the in-frame rearrangements with V and J called that TCRdb kept. Clones are partly lost; checked studies trace under half to an unresolved V gene and leave the rest unexplained. V, J and clone size reflect that table, while D and trimming were determined from the DNA. The table for this sample lists 200,000 to 250,000 clones; around 80% of them were counted only once. The top ten clones comprise roughly 7% of the sample.

Rearrangement joined TRBV29-1 to TRBJ2-1; the D gene assignment is ambiguous. Material for sequencing was peripheral blood. This clonotype was sampled from a woman in her 70s with acute or convalescent COVID-19. The nucleotide sequence reads TGCCCCGCCGGCAGGGAGCAGTTCTTC. Its protein product is CPAGREQFF.